The clone carrying this TCR beta chain was recorded a few times. Its specificity is unknown. This sample is part of a study of vaccination and CD4 T cells after COVID-19. An Oncomine TCR Beta short-read assay was used to sequence the DNA from cultured CD4+ T cells. The template was genomic DNA from cultured CD4+ T cells. TCRdb reprocessed the PCR reads via MiXCR and lists one record per CDR3 protein. The sample has approximately 12,000 distinct CDR3 sequences, 20% to 25% seen once. Germline V CDR1 and CDR2: MNHEY, SMNVEV (reference sequence). V shed 5 bases, J shed 9 bases, and the junction held 8 bases outside the gene matches. The CDR3 sequence is 14 residues long. Indicated treatment: approximately 9-day PBMC culture with coronavirus spike peptide pools or control peptides (ViraFEST assay). Study results and caveats: Spike mono-reactivity was the property of 304 of 307 vaccine-specific clones in convalescent patients.

The chain employs TRBV27 and TRBJ2-7; TRBD2 agrees at 12 bases. This TCR derives from a human donor who received a COVID-19 vaccine. Sequencing was performed on CD4+ T cells from blood, cultured in vitro, taken before SARS-CoV-2 vaccination. The DNA for the CDR3 is TGTGCCAGCAGTCCACTAGCGGGGGGCGCGATGCAGTACTTC. This encodes CASSPLAGGAMQYF.